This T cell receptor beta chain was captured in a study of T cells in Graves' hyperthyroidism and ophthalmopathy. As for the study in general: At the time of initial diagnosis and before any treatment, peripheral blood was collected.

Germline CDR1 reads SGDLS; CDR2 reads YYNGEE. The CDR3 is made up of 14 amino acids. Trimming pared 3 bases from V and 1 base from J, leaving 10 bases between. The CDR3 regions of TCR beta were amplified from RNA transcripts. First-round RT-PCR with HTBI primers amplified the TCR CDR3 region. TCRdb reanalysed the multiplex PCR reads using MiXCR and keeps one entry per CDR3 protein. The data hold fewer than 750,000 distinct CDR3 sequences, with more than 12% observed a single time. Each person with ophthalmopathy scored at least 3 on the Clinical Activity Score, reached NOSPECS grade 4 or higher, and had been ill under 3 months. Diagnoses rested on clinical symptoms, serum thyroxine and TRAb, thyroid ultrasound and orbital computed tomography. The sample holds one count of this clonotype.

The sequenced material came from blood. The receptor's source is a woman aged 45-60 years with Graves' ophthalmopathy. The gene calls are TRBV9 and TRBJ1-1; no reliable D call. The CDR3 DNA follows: TGTGCCAGCAGCGCATCCCCCCGGAACACTGAAGCTTTCTTT. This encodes CASSASPRNTEAFF.